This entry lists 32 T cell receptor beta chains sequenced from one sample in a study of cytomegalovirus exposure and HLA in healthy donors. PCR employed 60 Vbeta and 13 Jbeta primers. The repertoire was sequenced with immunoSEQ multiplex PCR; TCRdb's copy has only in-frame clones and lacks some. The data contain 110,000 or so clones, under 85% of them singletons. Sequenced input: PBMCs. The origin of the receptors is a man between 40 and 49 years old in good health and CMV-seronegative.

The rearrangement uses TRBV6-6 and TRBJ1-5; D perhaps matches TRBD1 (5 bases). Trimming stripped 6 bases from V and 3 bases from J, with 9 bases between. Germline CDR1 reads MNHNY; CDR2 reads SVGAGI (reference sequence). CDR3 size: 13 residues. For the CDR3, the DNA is TGTGCCAGCAGATCGACAGACAATCAGCCCCAGCATTTT. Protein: CASRSTDNQPQHF.

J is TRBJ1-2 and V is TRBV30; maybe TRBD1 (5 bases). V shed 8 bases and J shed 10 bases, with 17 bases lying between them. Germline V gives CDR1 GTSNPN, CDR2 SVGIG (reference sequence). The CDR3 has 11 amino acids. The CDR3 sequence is CARNSRGDYTF. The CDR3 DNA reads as TGTGCCCGCAACTCTCGGGGGGACTACACCTTC.

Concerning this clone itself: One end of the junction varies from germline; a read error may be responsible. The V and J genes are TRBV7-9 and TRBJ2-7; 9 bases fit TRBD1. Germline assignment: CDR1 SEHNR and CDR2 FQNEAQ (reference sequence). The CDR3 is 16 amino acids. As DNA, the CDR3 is TGTTCCAGCAGCTTAGAACCCGGGACAGGGAGGGACGAGCAGTACTTC. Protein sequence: CSSSLEPGTGRDEQYF.

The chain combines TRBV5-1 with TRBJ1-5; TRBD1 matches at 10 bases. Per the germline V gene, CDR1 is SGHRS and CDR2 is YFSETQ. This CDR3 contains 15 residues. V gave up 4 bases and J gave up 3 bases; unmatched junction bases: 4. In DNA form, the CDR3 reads TGCGCCAGCAGCCCGGGACAGGGGTTCAATCAGCCCCAGCATTTT. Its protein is CASSPGQGFNQPQHF.

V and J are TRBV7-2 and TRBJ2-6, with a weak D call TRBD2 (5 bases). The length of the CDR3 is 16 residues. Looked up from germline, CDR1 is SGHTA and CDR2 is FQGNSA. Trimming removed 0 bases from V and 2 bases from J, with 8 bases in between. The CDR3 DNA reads TGTGCCAGCAGCTTAGCGGTGGGAGCTGGGGCCAACGTCCTGACTTTC. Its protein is CASSLAVGAGANVLTF.

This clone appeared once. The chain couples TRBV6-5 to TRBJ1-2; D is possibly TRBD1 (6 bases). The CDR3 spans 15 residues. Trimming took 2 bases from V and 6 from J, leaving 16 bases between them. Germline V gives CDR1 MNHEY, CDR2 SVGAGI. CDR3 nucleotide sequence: TGTGCCAGCAGTTACGTTTCACAGGGCGGAAATGGCTACACCTTC. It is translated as CASSYVSQGGNGYTF.

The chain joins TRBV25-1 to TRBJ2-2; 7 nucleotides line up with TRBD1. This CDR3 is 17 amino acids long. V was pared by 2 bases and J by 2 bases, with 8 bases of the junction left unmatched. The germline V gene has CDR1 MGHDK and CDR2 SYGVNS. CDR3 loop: CASSEPKRQGNTGELFF. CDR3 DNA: TGTGCCAGCAGTGAACCCAAGAGACAGGGTAACACCGGGGAGCTGTTTTTT. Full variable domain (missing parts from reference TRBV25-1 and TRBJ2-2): EADIYQTPRYLVIGTGKKITLECSQTMGHDKMYWYQQDPGMELHLIHYSYGVNSTEKGDLSSESTVSRIRTEHFPLTLESARPSHTSQYLCASSEPKRQGNTGELFFGEGSRLTVL.

CDR3 coding DNA: TGTGCCAGCAGTTACTCGAACAGGGGGGCAACGCAGTATTTT. Protein sequence: CASSYSNRGATQYF. This sequence joins TRBV6-5 and TRBJ2-3; TRBD1 matches 8 bases. Germline CDR1 MNHEY, CDR2 SVGAGI. Trimming took 0 bases from V and 9 from J; bases not matched to a gene: 5. The CDR3 consists of 14 residues.

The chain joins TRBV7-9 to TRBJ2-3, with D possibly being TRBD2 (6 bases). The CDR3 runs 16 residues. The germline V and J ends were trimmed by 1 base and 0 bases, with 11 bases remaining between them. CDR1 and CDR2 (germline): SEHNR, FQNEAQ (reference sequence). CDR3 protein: CASSLDGGTSTDTQYF. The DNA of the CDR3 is TGTGCCAGCAGCTTAGACGGGGGAACTAGCACAGATACGCAGTATTTT.

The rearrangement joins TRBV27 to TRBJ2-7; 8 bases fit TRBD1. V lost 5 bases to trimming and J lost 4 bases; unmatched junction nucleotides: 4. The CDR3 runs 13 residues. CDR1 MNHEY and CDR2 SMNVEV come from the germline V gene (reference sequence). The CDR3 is CASSQTGAYEQYF. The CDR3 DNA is TGTGCCAGCAGTCAGACAGGGGCTTACGAGCAGTACTTC.

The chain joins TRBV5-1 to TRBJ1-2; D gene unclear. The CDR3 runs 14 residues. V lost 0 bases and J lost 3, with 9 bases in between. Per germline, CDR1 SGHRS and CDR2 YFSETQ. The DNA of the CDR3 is TGCGCCAGCAGCTTGGGTCAGCGTGACTATGGCTACACCTTC. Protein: CASSLGQRDYGYTF.

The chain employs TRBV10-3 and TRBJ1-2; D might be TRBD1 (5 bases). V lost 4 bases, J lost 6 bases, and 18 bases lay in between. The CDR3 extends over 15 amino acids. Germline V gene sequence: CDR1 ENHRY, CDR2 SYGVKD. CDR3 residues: CAISGGESSWDGYTF. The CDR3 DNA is TGTGCCATCAGTGGGGGGGAGTCAAGTTGGGATGGCTACACCTTC.

The CDR3 DNA is TGCGCCAGCAGCGCCCGTGGGACAGGGTCCCCCGGGGAGCTGTTTTTT. It encodes CASSARGTGSPGELFF. The V and J genes are TRBV5-1 and TRBJ2-2, with TRBD1 identical over 9 bases. Germline trimming cut 4 bases from V and 6 bases from J; bases unmatched to any gene: 10. Germline CDR1 is SGHRS and CDR2 is YFSETQ. The CDR3 has 16 amino acids.

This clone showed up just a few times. The CDR3 DNA reads as TGTGCCAGCAGTTTCCGGGGAGCGGGGGGGTCGGGGGAGCAGTACTTC. Translating it yields CASSFRGAGGSGEQYF. V usage is TRBV6-5 and J usage is TRBJ2-7; 10 nucleotides match TRBD2. The germline V gene encodes CDR1 MNHEY and CDR2 SVGAGI. CDR3 length: 16 residues. V lost 4 bases, J lost 7 bases, and 13 bases stayed unmatched.

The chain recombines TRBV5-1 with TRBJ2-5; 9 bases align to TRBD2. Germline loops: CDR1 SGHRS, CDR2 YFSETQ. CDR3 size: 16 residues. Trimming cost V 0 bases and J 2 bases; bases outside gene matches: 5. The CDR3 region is CASSLVASGAQETQYF. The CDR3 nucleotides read TGCGCCAGCAGCTTGGTGGCTAGCGGGGCACAAGAGACCCAGTACTTC.

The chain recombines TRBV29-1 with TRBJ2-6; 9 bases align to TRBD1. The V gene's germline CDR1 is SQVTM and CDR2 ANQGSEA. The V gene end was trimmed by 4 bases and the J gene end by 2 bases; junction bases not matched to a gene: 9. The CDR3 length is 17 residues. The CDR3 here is CSVALTGGAAGANVLTF. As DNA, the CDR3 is TGCAGCGTTGCCCTCACAGGGGGCGCCGCTGGGGCCAACGTCCTGACTTTC.

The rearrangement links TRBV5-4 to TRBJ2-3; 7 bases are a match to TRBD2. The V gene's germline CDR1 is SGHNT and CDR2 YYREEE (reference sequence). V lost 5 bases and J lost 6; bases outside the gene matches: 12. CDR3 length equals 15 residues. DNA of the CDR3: TGTGCCAGCAGTTTAGGACTAGACCGCCCCGATACGCAGTATTTT. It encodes CASSLGLDRPDTQYF.

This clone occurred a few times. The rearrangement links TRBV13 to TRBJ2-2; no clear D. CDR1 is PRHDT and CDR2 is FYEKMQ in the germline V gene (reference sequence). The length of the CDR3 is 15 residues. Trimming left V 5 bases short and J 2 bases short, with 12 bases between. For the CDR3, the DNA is TGTGCCAGCAGCCCATTAACAGAAAACACCGGGGAGCTGTTTTTT. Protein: CASSPLTENTGELFF.

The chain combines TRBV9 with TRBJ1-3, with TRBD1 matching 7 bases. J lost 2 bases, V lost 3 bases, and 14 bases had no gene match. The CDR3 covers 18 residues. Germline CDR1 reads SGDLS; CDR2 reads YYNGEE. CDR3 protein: CASSDAEARTGTGNTIYF. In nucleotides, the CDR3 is TGTGCCAGCAGCGACGCCGAGGCACGGACAGGAACTGGAAACACCATATATTTT.

CDR3 bases: TGTGCCAGCAGCTTAGGGGGGACAGGCTCCGGCGGAGGGCCCCAGCATTTT. Translating it yields CASSLGGTGSGGGPQHF. This chain connects TRBV7-2 to TRBJ1-5; the match to TRBD1 covers 8 bases. The CDR3 totals 17 residues. Trimming at V came to 1 base and at J to 9 bases, leaving 14 bases not matched to a gene. The germline CDR1 and CDR2 sequences are SGHTA and FQGNSA.

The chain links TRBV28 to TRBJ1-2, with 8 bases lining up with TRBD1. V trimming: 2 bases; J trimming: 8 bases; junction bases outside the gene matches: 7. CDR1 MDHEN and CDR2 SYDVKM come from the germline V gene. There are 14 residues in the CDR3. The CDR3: CASSLQGAIRGYTF. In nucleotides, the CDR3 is TGTGCCAGCAGTTTACAGGGGGCTATTAGGGGCTACACCTTC.

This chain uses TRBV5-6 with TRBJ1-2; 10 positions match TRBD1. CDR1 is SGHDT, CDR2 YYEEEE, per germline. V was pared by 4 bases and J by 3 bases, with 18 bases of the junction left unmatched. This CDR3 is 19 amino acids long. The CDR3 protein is CASSRGQGQGKARYYGYTF. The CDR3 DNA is TGTGCCAGCAGCCGCGGACAGGGACAGGGGAAGGCTCGGTACTATGGCTACACCTTC.

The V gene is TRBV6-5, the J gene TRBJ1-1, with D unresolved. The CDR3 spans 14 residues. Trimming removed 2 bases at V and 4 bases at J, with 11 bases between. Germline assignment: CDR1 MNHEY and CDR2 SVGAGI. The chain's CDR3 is CASSYDGAVTEAFF. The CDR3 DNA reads TGTGCCAGCAGTTACGACGGTGCGGTCACTGAAGCTTTCTTT.

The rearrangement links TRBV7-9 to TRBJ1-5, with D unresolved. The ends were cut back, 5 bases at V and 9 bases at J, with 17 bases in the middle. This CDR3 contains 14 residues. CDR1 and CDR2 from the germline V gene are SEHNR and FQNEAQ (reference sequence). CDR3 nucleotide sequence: TGTGCCAGCAGCCCCCGGACGGAGGTGCGGCCCCAGCATTTT. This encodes CASSPRTEVRPQHF.

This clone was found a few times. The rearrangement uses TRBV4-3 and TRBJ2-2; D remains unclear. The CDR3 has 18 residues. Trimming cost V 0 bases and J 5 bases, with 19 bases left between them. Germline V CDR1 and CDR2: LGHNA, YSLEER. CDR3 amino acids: CASSQDSEIVRLTGELFF. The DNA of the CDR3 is TGCGCCAGCAGCCAAGATTCCGAGATTGTGCGGTTAACCGGGGAGCTGTTTTTT.

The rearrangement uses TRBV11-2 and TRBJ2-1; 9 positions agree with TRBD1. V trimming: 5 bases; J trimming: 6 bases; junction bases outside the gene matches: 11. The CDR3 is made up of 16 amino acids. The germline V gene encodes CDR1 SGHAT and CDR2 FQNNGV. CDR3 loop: CASSQGGTGYSNEQFF. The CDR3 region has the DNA TGTGCCAGCAGCCAGGGCGGGACAGGGTACAGCAATGAGCAGTTCTTC.

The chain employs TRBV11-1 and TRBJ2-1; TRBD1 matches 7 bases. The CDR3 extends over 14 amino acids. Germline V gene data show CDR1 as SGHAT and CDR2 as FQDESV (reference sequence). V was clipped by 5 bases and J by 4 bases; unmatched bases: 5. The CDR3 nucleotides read TGTGCCAGCAGCCCAAGGGGACAGTACAATGAGCAGTTCTTC. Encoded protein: CASSPRGQYNEQFF.

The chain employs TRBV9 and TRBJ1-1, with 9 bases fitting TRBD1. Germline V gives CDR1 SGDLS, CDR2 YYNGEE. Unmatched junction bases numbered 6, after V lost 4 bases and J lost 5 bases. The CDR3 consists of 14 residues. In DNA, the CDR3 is TGTGCCAGCAGCAACAGGGGGCTGGAGACTGAAGCTTTCTTT. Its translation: CASSNRGLETEAFF.

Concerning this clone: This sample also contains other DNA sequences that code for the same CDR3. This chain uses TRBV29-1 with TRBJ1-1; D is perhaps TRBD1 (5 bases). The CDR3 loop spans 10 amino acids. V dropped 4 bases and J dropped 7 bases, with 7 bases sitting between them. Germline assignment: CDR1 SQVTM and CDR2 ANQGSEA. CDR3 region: CSVADSEAFF. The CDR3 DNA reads TGCAGCGTTGCCGACAGTGAAGCTTTCTTT.

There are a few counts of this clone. CDR3 DNA: TGCGCCAGCAGCCAACCGACTAGCGGGAAATACAATGAGCAGTTCTTC. This translates into CASSQPTSGKYNEQFF. This rearrangement joins TRBV4-1 to TRBJ2-1, with 11 nucleotides matching TRBD2. Germline-derived CDR1 and CDR2 are MGHRA and YSYEKL. Losses at the gene ends were 2 bases for V and 4 bases for J; bases not matched to a gene: 4. The CDR3 is 16 residues long.

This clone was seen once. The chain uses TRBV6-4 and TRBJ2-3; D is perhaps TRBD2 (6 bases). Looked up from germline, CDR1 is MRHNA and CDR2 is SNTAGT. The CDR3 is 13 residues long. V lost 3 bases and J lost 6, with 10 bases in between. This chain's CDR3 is CASSERDSDTQYF. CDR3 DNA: TGTGCCAGCAGTGAAAGGGACTCTGATACGCAGTATTTT.

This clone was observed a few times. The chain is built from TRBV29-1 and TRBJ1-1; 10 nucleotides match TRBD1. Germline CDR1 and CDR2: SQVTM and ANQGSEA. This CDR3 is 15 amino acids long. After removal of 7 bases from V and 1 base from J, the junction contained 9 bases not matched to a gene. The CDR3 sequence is CSGKGQGNKNTEAFF. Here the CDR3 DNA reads TGCAGCGGCAAGGGACAGGGGAATAAGAACACTGAAGCTTTCTTT. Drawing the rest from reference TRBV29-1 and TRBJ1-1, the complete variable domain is SAVISQKPSRDICQRGTSLTIQCQVDSQVTMMFWYRQQPGQSLTLIATANQGSEATYESGFVIDKFPISRPNLTFSTLTVSNMSPEDSSIYLCSGKGQGNKNTEAFFGQGTRLTVV.